This TCR beta chain stems from a study of CD8 T cells in ankylosing spondylitis. Points from the study as a whole: What appeared characteristic of ankylosing spondylitis blood was a TCR beta motif of eight highly homologous variants. Reports of some motif variants in reactive arthritis synovial fluid and blood predate this one. Reportedly, matched ankylosing spondylitis synovial fluid was significantly enriched for disease-linked clones. Clones linked with disease were CD8+ and fairly uncommon in the peripheral blood.

This clonotype was seen only a few times. The antigen is not known. CDR1 and CDR2 (germline): LGHNA, YNFKEQ. V lost 2 bases, J lost 2 bases, and 6 bases lay in between. The CDR3 consists of 13 residues. MiXCR was run by TCRdb on the 5' RACE reads, yielding one entry per CDR3 protein. The profile covers about 400,000 distinct CDR3 sequences, with around 20% appearing a single time and around 13% taken by the ten largest. The rearrangement joins TRBV4-2 to TRBJ1-2; D gene ambiguous. Sequencing was done on a sample of blood, either unsorted or a sorted T cell fraction (not recorded which). The origin of this receptor is a male donor with ankylosing spondylitis or in good health (not recorded which). The CDR3 here is CASSQSLNYGYTF. The CDR3 nucleotides are TGTGCCAGCAGCCAAAGTCTAAACTATGGCTACACCTTC.